This T cell receptor beta chain was profiled in a study of cytomegalovirus exposure and HLA in healthy donors. As for the study in general: Tens of millions of unique TCRs, all from HLA-typed donors, were included in an early release of the data.

In the PCR, 60 Vbeta and 13 Jbeta primers were used. Assay: immunoSEQ multiplex PCR; the TCRdb copy retains only in-frame clones and omits some. Its table records 41,000 or so clones. Turning to this clone: What it binds is unknown.

Study-wide results and caveats: Rarity marked most TCR sequences, yet some public TCRs occurred in many donors. Specificity for CMV antigens was confirmed in vitro for three of the CMV-associated chains.

In germline, CDR1 is SEHNR, CDR2 FQNEAQ (reference sequence). The CDR3 is 16 amino acids. V was trimmed by 0 bases and J by 0 bases, leaving 12 bases between them. Sequences were obtained from PBMCs. The receptor's source is a man younger than 40 in good health and CMV-seronegative. The chain is built from TRBV7-9 and TRBJ2-7; D call uncertain. Written as DNA, the CDR3 is TGTGCCAGCAGCTTAGCGCTTTACCGTAGCTCCTACGAGCAGTACTTC. Protein: CASSLALYRSSYEQYF.